The sequence of this T cell receptor beta chain was determined in a study of blood T cell repertoires in COVID-19 (dated by TCRdb to between 2020 and 2021). As for the study more broadly: Samples from collaborators originated in the United States, Italy and Spain and spanned both the acute and convalescent phases of COVID-19. The material from the prospective study consisted of cDNA or gDNA derived from T cells, B-cell-depleted T cells, or PBMCs. Subjects who had been exposed to COVID-19, were actively infected with it, or had recovered from it provided the deeply sampled blood TCRbeta repertoires that made up the dataset. The repertoires were released in a freely available public database intended as a resource for research on the immune response to SARS-CoV-2. The samples were drawn from two sources: the first 160 participants of the ongoing ImmuneRACE study, and over 1,000 subjects contributed by 6 global collaborators. The sample metadata nearly always contained a de-identified subject ID, COVID-19 status, age in years and sex. Where available, HLA class I and class II types were taken from metadata supplied by the sample provider and were not determined by assay-based typing. Findings and caveats that apply to the study as a whole: The amount of clinical and demographic metadata varied by source and participant and was provided uncurated.

About this clone: This clone's antigen is unknown. No much larger clonotype is one base removed from it; base qualities were not supplied.

Participants in the prospective study were aged roughly 18 to 95 years, lived in some 24 United States geographic areas, and enrolled through a virtual design. Cohort assignment in the prospective study relied on participant-reported clinical history from a screening survey and a study questionnaire. Exposed participants were defined as having been in contact with someone with a PCR-confirmed or clinician-diagnosed COVID-19 case within 2 weeks of study entry. Each participant in the prospective study had whole blood, serum and a nasopharyngeal or oropharyngeal swab collected by mobile phlebotomists. Prospective study participants could optionally give additional blood draws and questionnaires over a roughly 2-month period. Before DNA extraction, prospective study blood samples were shipped either frozen or at room temperature. From the cysteine up to the phenylalanine, the CDR3 has a length of 15 residues. Solely the CDR3 DNA is kept, with 45 bases framed from the first base. After removal of 4 bases from V and 8 bases from J, the junction retains 13 bases not matched to a gene. From a lookup of the germline V gene, CDR1 and CDR2 are MGHRA and YSYEKL.

The immunoSEQ Assay, a bias-controlled multiplex PCR, was used to amplify TCRbeta CDR3 regions from genomic DNA. Turning to the authors' computational methods: The number of nucleated cells in each sample was estimated from the amplification of reference gene primers within the assay. To quantify the absolute abundance of each unique TCRbeta CDR3 rearrangement, sequence reads were collapsed and filtered. For each sample, productive Simpson clonality was calculated as the square root of Simpson's diversity index across productive rearrangements. TCRdb retrieved this table from immuneACCESS and kept in-frame rearrangements only. Not all clones are present; in checked studies, unresolved V genes account for under half, and no reason is known for the remainder. V, J and clone size reflect that table, while D and trimming were determined from the DNA. For this sample there are roughly 230,000 clones; roughly 85% appear just once. The ten largest clones represent 5% to 8% of the sample.

This TCR was sampled from a woman aged 50 to 65 who had been exposed to COVID-19. The source material was PBMCs or T cells enriched from blood (not recorded which). Recombination joined TRBV4-1 with TRBJ1-2; 7 middle bases align to TRBD1. The CDR3 loop reads CASSPQRDRASGYTF. The nucleotide sequence is given as TGCGCCAGCAGCCCCCAAAGGGACAGAGCTAGCGGCTACACCTTC.